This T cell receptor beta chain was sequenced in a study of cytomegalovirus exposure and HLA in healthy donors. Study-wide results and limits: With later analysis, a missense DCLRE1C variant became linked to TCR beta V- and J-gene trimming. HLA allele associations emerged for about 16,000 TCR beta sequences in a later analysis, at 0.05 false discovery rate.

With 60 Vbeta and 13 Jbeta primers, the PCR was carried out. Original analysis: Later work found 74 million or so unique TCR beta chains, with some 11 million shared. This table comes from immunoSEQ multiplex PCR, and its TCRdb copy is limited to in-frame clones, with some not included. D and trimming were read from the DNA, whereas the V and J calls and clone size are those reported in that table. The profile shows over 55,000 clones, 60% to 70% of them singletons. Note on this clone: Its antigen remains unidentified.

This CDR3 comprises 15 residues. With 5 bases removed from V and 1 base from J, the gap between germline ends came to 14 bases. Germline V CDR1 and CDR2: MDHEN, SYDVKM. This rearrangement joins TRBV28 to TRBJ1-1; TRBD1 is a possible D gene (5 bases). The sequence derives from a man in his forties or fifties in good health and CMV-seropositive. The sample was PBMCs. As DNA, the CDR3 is TGTGCCAGCAGTGGGCAGGGCTCAGGGAACACTGAAGCTTTCTTT. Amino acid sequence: CASSGQGSGNTEAFF.